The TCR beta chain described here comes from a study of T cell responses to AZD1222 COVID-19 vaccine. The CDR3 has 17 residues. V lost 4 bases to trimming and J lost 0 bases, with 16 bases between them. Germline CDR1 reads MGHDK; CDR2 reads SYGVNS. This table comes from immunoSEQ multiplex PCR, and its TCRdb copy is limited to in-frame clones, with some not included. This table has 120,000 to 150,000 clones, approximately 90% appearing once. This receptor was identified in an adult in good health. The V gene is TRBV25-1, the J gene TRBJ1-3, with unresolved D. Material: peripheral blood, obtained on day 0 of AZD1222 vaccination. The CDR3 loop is CASSGGGRSISGNTIYF. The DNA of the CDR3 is TGTGCCAGCAGTGGAGGAGGCAGGAGCATCTCTGGAAACACCATATATTTT.